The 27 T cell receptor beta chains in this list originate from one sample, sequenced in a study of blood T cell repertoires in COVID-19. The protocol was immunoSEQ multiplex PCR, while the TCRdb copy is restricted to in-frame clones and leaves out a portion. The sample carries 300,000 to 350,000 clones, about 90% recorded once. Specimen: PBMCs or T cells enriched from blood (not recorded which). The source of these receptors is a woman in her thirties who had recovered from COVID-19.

The CDR3 protein is CASSDSAGREDQPQHF. The DNA of the CDR3 is TGTGCCAGCAGTGATTCCGCGGGGAGGGAGGATCAGCCCCAGCATTTT. The chain carries TRBV25-1 and TRBJ1-5; D is ambiguous. CDR3 size: 16 residues. The germline V gene encodes CDR1 MGHDK and CDR2 SYGVNS. Trimming left V 3 bases short and J 5 bases short, with 17 bases between.

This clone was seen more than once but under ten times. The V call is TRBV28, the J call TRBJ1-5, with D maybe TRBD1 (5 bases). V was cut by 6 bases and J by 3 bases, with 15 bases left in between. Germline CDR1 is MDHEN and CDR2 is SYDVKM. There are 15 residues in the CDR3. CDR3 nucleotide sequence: TGTGCCAGCAGGGTGACAGTCGGTCACAATCAGCCCCAGCATTTT. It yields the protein CASRVTVGHNQPQHF.

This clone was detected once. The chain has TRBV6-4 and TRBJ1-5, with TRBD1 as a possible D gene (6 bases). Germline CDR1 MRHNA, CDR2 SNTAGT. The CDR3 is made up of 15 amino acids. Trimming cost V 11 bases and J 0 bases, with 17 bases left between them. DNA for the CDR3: TGTGCCGCAGCTGGGGGCGTGATTAGCAATCAGCCCCAGCATTTT. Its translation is CAAAGGVISNQPQHF.

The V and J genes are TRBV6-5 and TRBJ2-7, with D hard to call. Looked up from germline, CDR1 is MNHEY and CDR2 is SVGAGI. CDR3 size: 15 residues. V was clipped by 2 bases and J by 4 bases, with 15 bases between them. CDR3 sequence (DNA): TGTGCCAGCAGTTACCTTCTCGCCCCCGAGTACGAGCAGTACTTC. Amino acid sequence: CASSYLLAPEYEQYF.

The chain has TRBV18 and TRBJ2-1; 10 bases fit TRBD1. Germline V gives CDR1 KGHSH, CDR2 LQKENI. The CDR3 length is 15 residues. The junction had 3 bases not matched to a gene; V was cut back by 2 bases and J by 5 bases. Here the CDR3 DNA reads TGTGCCAGCTCACCAGGGACAGGGGTCGACAATGAGCAGTTCTTC. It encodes CASSPGTGVDNEQFF.

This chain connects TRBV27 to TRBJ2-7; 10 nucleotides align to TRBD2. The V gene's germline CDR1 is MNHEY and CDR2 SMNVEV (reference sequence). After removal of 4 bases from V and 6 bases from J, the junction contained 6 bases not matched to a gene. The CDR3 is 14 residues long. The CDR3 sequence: CASSSSGGLLEQYF. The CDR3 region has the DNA TGTGCCAGCAGTTCTAGCGGGGGCCTACTCGAGCAGTACTTC.

The CDR3 spells CASSVAKTGGGYTF. Written as DNA, the CDR3 is TGTGCCAGCAGCGTAGCAAAAACAGGTGGGGGCTACACCTTC. V gene TRBV9 combines with J gene TRBJ1-2; a possible D gene is TRBD1 (5 bases). Trimming shortened V by 0 bases and J by 8 bases, and 14 bases separated the two germline ends. CDR3 length: 14 residues. Germline CDR1 SGDLS, CDR2 YYNGEE.

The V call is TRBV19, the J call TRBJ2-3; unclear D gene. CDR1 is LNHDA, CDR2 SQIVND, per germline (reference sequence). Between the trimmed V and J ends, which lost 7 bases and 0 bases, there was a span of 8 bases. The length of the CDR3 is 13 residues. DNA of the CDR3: TGTGCCAGTACCCGACAAAGCACAGATACGCAGTATTTT. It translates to CASTRQSTDTQYF.

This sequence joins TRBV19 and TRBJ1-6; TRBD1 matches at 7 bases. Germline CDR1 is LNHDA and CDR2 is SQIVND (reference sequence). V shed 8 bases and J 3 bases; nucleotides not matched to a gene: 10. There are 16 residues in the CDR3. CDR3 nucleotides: TGTGCCAGTTCAAGGGACAGAGACTACTATAATTCACCCCTCCACTTT. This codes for CASSRDRDYYNSPLHF. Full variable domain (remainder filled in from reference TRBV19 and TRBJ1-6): DGGITQSPKYLFRKEGQNVTLSCEQNLNHDAMYWYRQDPGQGLRLIYYSQIVNDFQKGDIAEGYSVSREKKESFPLTVTSAQKNPTAFYLCASSRDRDYYNSPLHFGNGTRLTVT.

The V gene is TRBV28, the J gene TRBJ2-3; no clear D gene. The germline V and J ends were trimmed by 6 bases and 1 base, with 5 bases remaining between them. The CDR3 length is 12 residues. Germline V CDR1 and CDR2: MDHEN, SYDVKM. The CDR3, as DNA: TGTGCCAGCAGGGCGGGCACAGATACGCAGTATTTT. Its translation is CASRAGTDTQYF.

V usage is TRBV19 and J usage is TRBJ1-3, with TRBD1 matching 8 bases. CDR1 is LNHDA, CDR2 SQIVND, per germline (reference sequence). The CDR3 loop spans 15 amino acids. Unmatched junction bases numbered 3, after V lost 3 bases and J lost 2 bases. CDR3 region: CASSIPTGAGNTIYF. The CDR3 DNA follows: TGTGCCAGTAGTATTCCGACAGGGGCTGGAAACACCATATATTTT.

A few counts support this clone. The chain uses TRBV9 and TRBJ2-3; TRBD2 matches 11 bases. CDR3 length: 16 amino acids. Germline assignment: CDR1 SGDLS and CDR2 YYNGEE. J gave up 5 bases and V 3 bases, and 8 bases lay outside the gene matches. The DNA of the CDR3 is TGTGCCAGCAGCGATTATAGCGGGGGGGGTATAGATACGCAGTATTTT. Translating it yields CASSDYSGGGIDTQYF.

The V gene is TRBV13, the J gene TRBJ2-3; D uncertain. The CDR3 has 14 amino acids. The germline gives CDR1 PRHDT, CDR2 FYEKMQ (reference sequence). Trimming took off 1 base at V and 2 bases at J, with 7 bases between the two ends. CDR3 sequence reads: CASSLAQATDTQYF. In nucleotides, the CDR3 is TGTGCCAGCAGCTTAGCCCAGGCCACAGATACGCAGTATTTT.

The CDR3 DNA is TGTGCCAGCAGGCTGTGGGGGACAGGGGGCGGTGGCTACACCTTC. It translates to CASRLWGTGGGGYTF. The chain uses TRBV28 and TRBJ1-2, with 12 bases aligning to TRBD1. V trimming: 6 bases; J trimming: 7 bases; junction bases outside the gene matches: 9. CDR3 length equals 15 residues. The V gene's germline CDR1 is MDHEN and CDR2 SYDVKM.

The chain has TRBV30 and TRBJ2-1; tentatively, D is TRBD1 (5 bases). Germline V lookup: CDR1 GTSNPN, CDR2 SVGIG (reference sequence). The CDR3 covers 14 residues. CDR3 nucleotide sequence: TGTGCTTGTCCAAGGGGTAGCTCCTACAATGAGCAGTTCTTC. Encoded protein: CACPRGSSYNEQFF.

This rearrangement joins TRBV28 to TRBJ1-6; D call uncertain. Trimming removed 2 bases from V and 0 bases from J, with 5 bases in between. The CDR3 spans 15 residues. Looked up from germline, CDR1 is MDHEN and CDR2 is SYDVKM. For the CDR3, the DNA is TGTGCCAGCAGTTTAACTATCTCCTATAATTCACCCCTCCACTTT. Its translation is CASSLTISYNSPLHF.

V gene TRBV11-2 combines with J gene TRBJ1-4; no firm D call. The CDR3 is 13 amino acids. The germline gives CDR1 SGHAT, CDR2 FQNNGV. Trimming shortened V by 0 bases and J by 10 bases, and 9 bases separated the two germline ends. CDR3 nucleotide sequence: TGTGCCAGCAGCTTAGACGGGGAGGTAAAACTGTTTTTT. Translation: CASSLDGEVKLFF.

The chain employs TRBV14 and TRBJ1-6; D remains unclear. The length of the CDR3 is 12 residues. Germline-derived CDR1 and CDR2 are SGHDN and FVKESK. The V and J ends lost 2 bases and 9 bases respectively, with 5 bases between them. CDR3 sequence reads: CASSQSGSPLHF. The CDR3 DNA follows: TGTGCCAGCAGCCAAAGCGGTTCACCCCTCCACTTT. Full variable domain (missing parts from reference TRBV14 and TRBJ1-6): EAGVTQFPSHSVIEKGQTVTLRCDPISGHDNLYWYRRVMGKEIKFLLHFVKESKQDESGMPNNRFLAERTGGTYSTLKVQPAELEDSGVYFCASSQSGSPLHFGNGTRLTVT.

This chain's CDR3 is CASSQKSSKREKLFF. The CDR3 DNA reads TGTGCCAGCAGCCAGAAAAGTAGTAAGAGGGAAAAACTGTTTTTT. The J gene is TRBJ1-4, the V gene TRBV3-1 (or the pseudogene TRBV3-2); D gene uncertain. Germline lookup yields CDR1 LGHDT and CDR2 YNNKEL (reference sequence). Trimming took off 3 bases at V and 8 bases at J, with 16 bases between the two ends. This CDR3 spans 15 amino acids.

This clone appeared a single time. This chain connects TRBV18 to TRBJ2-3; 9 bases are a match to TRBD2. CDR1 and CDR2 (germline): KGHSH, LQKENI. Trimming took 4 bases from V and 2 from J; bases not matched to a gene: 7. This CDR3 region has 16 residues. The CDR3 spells CASSRAGGHITDTQYF. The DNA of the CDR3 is TGTGCCAGCTCACGAGCGGGGGGACACATCACAGATACGCAGTATTTT.

CDR3 in DNA: TGTGCCAGCAGCTTGGTTACAGGGACAGGGGAACTGTTTTTT. Its translation: CASSLVTGTGELFF. The chain carries TRBV5-6 and TRBJ1-4; 10 nucleotides line up with TRBD1. The V and J ends lost 0 bases and 12 bases, in that order; junction bases with no gene match: 5. In germline, CDR1 is SGHDT, CDR2 YYEEEE. The CDR3 sequence is 14 residues long. Using reference TRBV5-6 and TRBJ1-4 for the parts outside the CDR3, the full variable domain is DAGVTQSPTHLIKTRGQQVTLRCSPKSGHDTVSWYQQALGQGPQFIFQYYEEEERQRGNFPDRFSGHQFPNYSSELNVNALLLGDSALYLCASSLVTGTGELFFGSGTQLSVL.

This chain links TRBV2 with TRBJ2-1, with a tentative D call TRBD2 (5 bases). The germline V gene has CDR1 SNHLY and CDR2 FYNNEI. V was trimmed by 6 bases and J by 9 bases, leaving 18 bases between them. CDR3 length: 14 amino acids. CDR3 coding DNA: TGTGCCAGCAGCCCGGAGGACGGTGCGGCTGAGCAGTTCTTC. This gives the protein CASSPEDGAAEQFF.

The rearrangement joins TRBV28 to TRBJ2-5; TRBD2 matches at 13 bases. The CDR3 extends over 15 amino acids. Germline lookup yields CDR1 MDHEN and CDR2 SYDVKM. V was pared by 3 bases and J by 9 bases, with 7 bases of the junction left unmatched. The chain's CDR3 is CASSFFPGLAGPQYF. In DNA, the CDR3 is TGTGCCAGCAGTTTTTTTCCGGGACTAGCGGGGCCCCAGTACTTC.

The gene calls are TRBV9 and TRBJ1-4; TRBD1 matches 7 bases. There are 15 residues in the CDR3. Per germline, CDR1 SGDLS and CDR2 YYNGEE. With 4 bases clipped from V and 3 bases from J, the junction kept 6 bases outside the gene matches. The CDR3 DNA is TGTGCCAGCAGCTCATGGACAGGTCCTAATGAAAAACTGTTTTTT. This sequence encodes CASSSWTGPNEKLFF.

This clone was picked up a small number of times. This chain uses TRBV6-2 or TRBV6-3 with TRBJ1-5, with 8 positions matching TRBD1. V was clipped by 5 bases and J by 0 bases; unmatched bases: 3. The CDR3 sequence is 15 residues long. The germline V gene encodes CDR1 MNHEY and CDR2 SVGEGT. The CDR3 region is CASSRTGNSNQPQHF. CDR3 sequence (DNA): TGTGCCAGCAGTCGGACAGGGAATAGCAATCAGCCCCAGCATTTT.

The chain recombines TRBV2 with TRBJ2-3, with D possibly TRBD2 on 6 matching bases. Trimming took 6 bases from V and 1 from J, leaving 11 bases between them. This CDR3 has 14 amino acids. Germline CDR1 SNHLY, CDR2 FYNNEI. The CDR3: CASRRDLGTDTQYF. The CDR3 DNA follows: TGTGCCAGCAGGCGGGACCTCGGCACAGATACGCAGTATTTT.

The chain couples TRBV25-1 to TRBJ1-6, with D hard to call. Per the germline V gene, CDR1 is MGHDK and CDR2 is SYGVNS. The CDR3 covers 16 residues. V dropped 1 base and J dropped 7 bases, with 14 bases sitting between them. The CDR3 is CASSEFRGDDNSPLHF. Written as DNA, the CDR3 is TGTGCCAGCAGTGAATTCCGAGGAGACGACAATTCACCCCTCCACTTT.